The 18 T cell receptor beta chains presented below share a single source sample, sequenced in a study of blood T cells in healthy people across ages (dated by TCRdb to about 2015). Library preparation employed 5' RACE. The sequencer was an Illumina HiSeq 2500. A second 7 to 11 cycle PCR used a sample-barcoded 5' primer and a J-beta primer mix. The public reads were run again by TCRdb, first through fastp at Q25 and then through MiXCR, and only productive beta chains were kept. All rows with the same CDR3 protein become a single entry with the most common DNA and genes. The sample table shows 750,000 to 950,000 distinct CDR3 sequences, and under 35% are seen once. The biggest ten clones account for around 9.6% of the sample. These data were also reused for a study on T cells of mothers and their children.

Sequencing used blood. The receptors were sampled from a middle-aged woman in good health.

The gene calls are TRBV10-2 and TRBJ2-7; TRBD1 might be the D (5 bases). Germline lookup yields CDR1 WSHSY and CDR2 SAAADI. V was trimmed by 6 bases and J by 2 bases, leaving 17 bases between them. The CDR3 has 15 residues. The CDR3 here is CASRAVRAMPYEQYF. CDR3 nucleotides: TGCGCCAGCAGGGCAGTCAGGGCTATGCCCTACGAGCAGTACTTC.

The rearrangement links TRBV3-1 to TRBJ1-6; D unresolved. The CDR3 extends over 15 amino acids. Germline V gene lookup returns CDR1 LGHDT and CDR2 YNNKEL (reference sequence). The germline V and J ends were trimmed by 3 bases and 5 bases, with 11 bases remaining between them. The CDR3 DNA reads TGTGCCAGCAGCCATCGTAACCTCAATAATTCACCCCTCCACTTT. Amino acid sequence: CASSHRNLNNSPLHF.

This clonotype has only a few counts. This chain uses TRBV7-9 with TRBJ2-7; TRBD1 matches 10 bases. V lost 5 bases and J lost 4; bases outside the gene matches: 8. Germline CDR1 and CDR2: SEHNR and FQNEAQ (reference sequence). The CDR3 loop spans 15 amino acids. CDR3 in amino acids: CASSIGQGGMYEQYF. CDR3 nucleotide sequence: TGTGCCAGCAGCATAGGACAGGGGGGGATGTACGAGCAGTACTTC.

Here the CDR3 reads CSARDMRGVDTQYF. CDR3 bases: TGCAGTGCTAGAGATATGAGGGGGGTTGATACGCAGTATTTT. V is TRBV20-1 and J is TRBJ2-3; D possibly matches TRBD1 or TRBD2 (6 bases each). The CDR3 is 14 amino acids. Deletions cut 0 bases from V and 6 bases from J, with 13 bases between. Germline V CDR1 and CDR2: DFQATT, SNEGSKA (reference sequence).

This clonotype showed up just a few times. This chain links TRBV7-2 with TRBJ1-4; D perhaps matches TRBD1 (6 bases). V gave up 3 bases and J gave up 4 bases, with 15 bases separating them. The CDR3 consists of 16 residues. Germline V gene sequence: CDR1 SGHTA, CDR2 FQGNSA. The CDR3 DNA is TGTGCCAGCAGCTTCGGACGACAGGCGATTAATGAAAAACTGTTTTTT. It translates to CASSFGRQAINEKLFF.

In this sample, this clonotype turned up many times. V gene TRBV5-1 combines with J gene TRBJ2-7; unclear D gene. Germline values: CDR1 SGHRS, CDR2 YFSETQ. V was clipped by 0 bases and J by 0 bases, with 10 bases between them. The CDR3 totals 15 residues. The CDR3 DNA follows: TGCGCCAGCAGCTTGGCTCAGCACCTCTCCTACGAGCAGTACTTC. Translation gives CASSLAQHLSYEQYF.

This chain joins TRBV5-6 and TRBJ2-2; D uncertain. CDR3 length equals 13 residues. CDR1 and CDR2 (germline): SGHDT, YYEEEE. V lost 4 bases and J lost 5, with 9 bases in between. CDR3 nucleotide sequence: TGTGCCAGCAGCCCCCAGAAAACCGGGGAGCTGTTTTTT. Translation: CASSPQKTGELFF.

The chain employs TRBV10-3 and TRBJ2-2; TRBD2 agrees at 8 bases. Germline V CDR1 and CDR2: ENHRY, SYGVKD. This CDR3 is built from 19 residues. Trimming cost V 3 bases and J 1 base; bases outside gene matches: 13. CDR3 nucleotide sequence: TGTGCCATCAGTGAACCGGGACTAGTAAAGGGGGAGAACACCGGGGAGCTGTTTTTT. Translation: CAISEPGLVKGENTGELFF.

Comment on this clonotype: The junction does not match germline at one end; this may be a read error. The gene calls are TRBV4-1 and TRBJ2-7; D is ambiguous. Germline assignment: CDR1 MGHRA and CDR2 YSYEKL. The CDR3 has 13 residues. CDR3 in DNA: TGCGTCAGCAGCCAAGACCCTACGCTCGAGCAGTACTTC. Its protein product is CVSSQDPTLEQYF.

V is TRBV15 and J is TRBJ1-1; TRBD1 agrees at 7 bases. Germline lookup yields CDR1 LNHNV and CDR2 YYDKDF (reference sequence). CDR3 length: 15 residues. The trim removed 1 base at V and 11 bases at J, leaving 13 bases unmatched. The CDR3 loop reads CATSRADRVGRIAFF. The CDR3 DNA reads TGTGCCACCAGCAGAGCCGACAGGGTAGGTCGGATTGCTTTCTTT.

This clonotype was detected ten times or more. V gene TRBV25-1 combines with J gene TRBJ2-5; 9 nucleotides match TRBD1. The trim removed 5 bases at V and 3 bases at J, leaving 7 bases unmatched. Germline assignment: CDR1 MGHDK and CDR2 SYGVNS. This CDR3 is 15 amino acids long. This chain's CDR3 is CASSPRGQGKETQYF. The CDR3 DNA reads as TGTGCCAGCAGTCCTCGAGGACAGGGGAAAGAGACCCAGTACTTC.

This clonotype was seen a few times. The chain carries TRBV6-5 and TRBJ2-4, with 7 bases that match TRBD1. Germline V CDR1 and CDR2: MNHEY, SVGAGI. V lost 4 bases, J lost 1 base, and 7 bases stayed unmatched. The CDR3 sequence is 16 residues long. CDR3: CASSSPGQTAKNIQYF. The CDR3 DNA sequence: TGTGCCAGCAGTTCTCCGGGACAGACGGCCAAAAACATTCAGTACTTC.

This clonotype has at least ten counts. The chain employs TRBV5-4 and TRBJ1-2; maybe TRBD1 (5 bases). The ends were cut back, 4 bases at V and 4 bases at J, with 14 bases in the middle. This CDR3 is built from 14 residues. Germline CDR1 reads SGHNT; CDR2 reads YYREEE (reference sequence). CDR3 DNA: TGTGCCAGCAGCCCGGACACGATGACCTATGGCTACACCTTC. It encodes CASSPDTMTYGYTF.

This clonotype appeared many times. The V and J genes are TRBV20-1 and TRBJ1-2; perhaps TRBD1 as D (5 bases). Germline CDR1 is DFQATT and CDR2 is SNEGSKA (reference sequence). There are 13 residues in the CDR3. V was cut by 6 bases and J by 2 bases, with 13 bases left in between. CDR3 protein: CSADQGTNYGYTF. In DNA, the CDR3 is TGCAGTGCGGACCAAGGGACCAACTATGGCTACACCTTC.

As regards this clonotype: The junction departs from germline at one end; a sequencing error may be responsible. The gene calls are TRBV11-2 and TRBJ2-1; 8 nucleotides match TRBD1. Germline loops: CDR1 SGHAT, CDR2 FQNNGV. The CDR3 loop spans 15 amino acids. The CDR3 DNA reads TGTACCAGCAGCCCGAACAGGGGGACCTACAATGAGCAGTTCTTC. Its translation is CTSSPNRGTYNEQFF.

CDR3 bases: TGTGCCCTAAGTGGGGGAGAGGCCTCCTACGAGCAGTACTTC. This translates into CALSGGEASYEQYF. The chain carries TRBV2 and TRBJ2-7; D is tentatively TRBD1 or TRBD2 (5 bases each). Trimming pared 11 bases from V and 0 bases from J, leaving 17 bases between. The length of the CDR3 is 14 residues. The germline V gene encodes CDR1 SNHLY and CDR2 FYNNEI.

This clonotype was observed at least ten times. The chain joins TRBV27 to TRBJ2-5; 11 bases align to TRBD1. After removal of 6 bases from V and 4 bases from J, the junction contained 4 bases not matched to a gene. CDR1 and CDR2 (germline): MNHEY, SMNVEV (reference sequence). This CDR3 has 14 amino acids. CDR3 sequence reads: CASRRTGGGETQYF. The DNA of the CDR3 is TGTGCCAGCAGAAGGACAGGGGGCGGAGAGACCCAGTACTTC.

This clonotype was counted at least ten times. The genes are TRBV10-3 and TRBJ2-7, with TRBD1 identical over 10 bases. CDR1 and CDR2 from the germline V gene are ENHRY and SYGVKD. Losses at the gene ends were 2 bases for V and 5 bases for J; bases not matched to a gene: 3. This CDR3 is 14 amino acids long. The CDR3 DNA reads as TGTGCCATCAGTGAGAGACAGGGGGCCCACGAGCAGTACTTC. Translation gives CAISERQGAHEQYF.